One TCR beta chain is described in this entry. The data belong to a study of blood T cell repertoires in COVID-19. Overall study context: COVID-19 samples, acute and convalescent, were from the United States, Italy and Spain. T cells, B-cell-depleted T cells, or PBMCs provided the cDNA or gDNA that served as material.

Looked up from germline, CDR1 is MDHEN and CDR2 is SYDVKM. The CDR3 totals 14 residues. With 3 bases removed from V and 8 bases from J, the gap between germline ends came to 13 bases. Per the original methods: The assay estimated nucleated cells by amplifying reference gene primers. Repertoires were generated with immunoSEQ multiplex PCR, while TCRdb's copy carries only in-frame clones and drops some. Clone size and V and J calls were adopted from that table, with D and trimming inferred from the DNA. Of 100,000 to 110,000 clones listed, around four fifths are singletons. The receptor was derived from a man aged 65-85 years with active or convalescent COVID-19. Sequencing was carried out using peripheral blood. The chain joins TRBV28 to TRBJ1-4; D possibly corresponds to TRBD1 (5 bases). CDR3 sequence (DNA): TGTGCCAGCAGTTTTGGGGGGTGGGGAGAAAAACTGTTTTTT. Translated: CASSFGGWGEKLFF. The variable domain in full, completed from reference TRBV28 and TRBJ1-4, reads DVKVTQSSRYLVKRTGEKVFLECVQDMDHENMFWYRQDPGLGLRLIYFSYDVKMKEKGDIPEGYSVSREKKERFSLILESASTNQTSMYLCASSFGGWGEKLFFGSGTQLSVL.